This T cell receptor beta chain was sequenced for a study of CD8 T cells in ankylosing spondylitis. Quantitative 5'-RACE with molecular barcodes generated TCR beta libraries. TCRdb redid the calling of the 5' RACE reads with MiXCR, one entry per CDR3 protein. The table has 250,000 to 300,000 distinct CDR3 sequences, 15% to 25% seen once. The specimen sequenced was blood, either unsorted or a sorted T cell fraction (not recorded which). This TCR was recovered from a male donor with ankylosing spondylitis or in good health (not recorded which).

Here the CDR3 DNA reads TGTGCCAGCAGCGGTGGTCCAATGGGCGGGGGGAGAAATGAGCAGTTCTTC. Translating it yields CASSGGPMGGGRNEQFF. This chain uses TRBV9 with TRBJ2-1; TRBD2 aligns across 8 bases. From germline, CDR1 is SGDLS and CDR2 YYNGEE. The ends lost 3 bases at V and 7 bases at J; junction bases unmatched: 15. This CDR3 is 17 amino acids long.